This TCR beta chain derives from a study of blood T cell repertoires in COVID-19 (TCRdb year 2020). Background on the whole study: Recovered participants in ImmuneRACE Cohort 3 were defined as having two consecutive negative NP/OP PCR tests, clearance from a healthcare professional, or resolution of symptoms. The samples were drawn from two sources: the first 160 participants of the ongoing ImmuneRACE study, and over 950 subjects contributed by 6 global collaborators. The prospective study material was composed of cDNA or gDNA derived from T cells, B-cell-depleted T cells, or PBMCs. HLA class I and class II types, where available, came from metadata supplied by the sample provider rather than from assay-based typing. Samples from collaborators originated in the United States, Italy and Spain and spanned both the acute and convalescent phases of COVID-19. Deeply sampled blood TCRbeta repertoires from subjects exposed to, actively infected with, or recovered from COVID-19 were included in the dataset. Sample metadata almost always included a de-identified subject ID, COVID-19 status, age in years and sex. The repertoires were released in a freely available public database meant as a resource for research on the immune response to SARS-CoV-2.

CDR1 is given as SQVTM and CDR2 as ANQGSEA, both from the germline V gene. Here V drops 6 bases and J drops 2 bases, and the junction holds 11 bases not matched to any gene. Counted from cysteine to phenylalanine, this CDR3 has 16 amino acids. The entry retains the CDR3 DNA only, 48 bases that are in frame from base 1. In the prospective study, participants were roughly 18 to 89 years old, resided in around 25 geographic areas of the United States, and were enrolled through a virtual design. In the prospective study, cohorts were assigned on the basis of participant-reported clinical history obtained from a screening survey and a study questionnaire. Mobile phlebotomists in the prospective study collected whole blood, serum and a nasopharyngeal or oropharyngeal swab from every participant. Over a roughly two-month period, participants in the prospective study had the option of providing additional blood draws and questionnaires. Before DNA extraction, prospective study blood samples were shipped either frozen or at room temperature.

As to this clone: What antigen it recognizes has not been identified. Per-nucleotide qualities are absent, and no much larger clonotype sits a single base away.

TCRbeta CDR3 regions were amplified from genomic DNA by means of the immunoSEQ Assay, a bias-controlled multiplex PCR. As for the original processing: Within the assay, amplification of reference gene primers was used to estimate how many nucleated cells each sample contained. Sequence reads were collapsed and filtered to measure the absolute abundance of every unique TCRbeta CDR3 rearrangement. For each sample, productive Simpson clonality was calculated by taking the square root of Simpson's diversity index across productive rearrangements. Not all clones reach the TCRdb copy of this immuneACCESS table, which keeps in-frame sequences only. Checked studies attribute under half of the gap to unresolved V genes and leave the rest unexplained. The V and J calls and clone size were taken over from that table, and D and trimming were inferred from the DNA. Recorded for this sample are some 180,000 clones; around 87% of them occurred a single time. About 26% of the sample rests with the top ten.

Overall results and qualifications from the work: The amount of clinical and demographic metadata varied by source and participant and was provided uncurated.

The sample consisted of PBMCs or T cells enriched from blood (not recorded which). This receptor chain uses TRBV29-1 and TRBJ1-1; TRBD1 aligns with 11 central bases. The sequence came from a woman between 40 and 55 years old in a cohort exposed to, infected with or recovered from COVID-19 (not recorded which). This receptor carries the CDR3 CSVVGRDRGDNTEAFF. The DNA sequence reads TGCAGCGTGGTTGGTCGGGACAGGGGGGATAACACTGAAGCTTTCTTT.